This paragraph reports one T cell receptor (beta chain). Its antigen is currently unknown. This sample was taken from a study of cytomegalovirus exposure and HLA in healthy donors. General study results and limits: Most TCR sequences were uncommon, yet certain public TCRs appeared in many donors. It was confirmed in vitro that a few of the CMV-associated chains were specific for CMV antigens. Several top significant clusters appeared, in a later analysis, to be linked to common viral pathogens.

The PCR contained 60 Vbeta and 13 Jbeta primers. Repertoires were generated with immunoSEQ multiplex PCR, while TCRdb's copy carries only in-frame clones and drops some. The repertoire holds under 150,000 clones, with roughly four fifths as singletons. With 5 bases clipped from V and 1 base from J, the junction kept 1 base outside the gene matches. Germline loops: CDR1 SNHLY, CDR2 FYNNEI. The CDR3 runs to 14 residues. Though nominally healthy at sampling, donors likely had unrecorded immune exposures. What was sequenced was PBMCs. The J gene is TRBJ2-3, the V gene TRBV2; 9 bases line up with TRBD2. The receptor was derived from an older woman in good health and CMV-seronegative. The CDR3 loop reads CASSSSGGTDTQYF. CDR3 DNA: TGTGCCAGCAGTTCTAGCGGGGGCACAGATACGCAGTATTTT.